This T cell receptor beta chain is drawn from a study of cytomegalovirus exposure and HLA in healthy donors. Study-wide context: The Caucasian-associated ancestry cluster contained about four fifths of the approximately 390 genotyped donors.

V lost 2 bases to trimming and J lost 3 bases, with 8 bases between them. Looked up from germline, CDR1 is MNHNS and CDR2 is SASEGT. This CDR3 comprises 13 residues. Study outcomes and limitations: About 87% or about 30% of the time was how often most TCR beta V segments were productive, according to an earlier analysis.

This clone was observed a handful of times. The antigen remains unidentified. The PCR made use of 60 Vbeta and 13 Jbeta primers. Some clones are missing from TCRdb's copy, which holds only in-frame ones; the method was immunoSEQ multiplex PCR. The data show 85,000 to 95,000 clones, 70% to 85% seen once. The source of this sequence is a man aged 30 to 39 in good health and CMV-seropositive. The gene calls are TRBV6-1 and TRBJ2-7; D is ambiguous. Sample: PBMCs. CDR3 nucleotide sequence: TGTGCCAGCAGTGAACTGGGCAGCTACGAGCAGTACTTC. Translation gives CASSELGSYEQYF.